Below are 12 T cell receptor beta chains sequenced from a single sample in a study of blood T cells in healthy people across ages. With a J-beta primer mix and a sample-barcoded 5' primer, a second PCR ran roughly 7 to 11 cycles. TCRdb analysed the 5' RACE reads with MiXCR anew, one entry per CDR3 protein. The table includes 1.5 million to 2 million distinct CDR3 sequences, under 30% detected once. The sequencing input was blood. The receptors were sampled from a woman aged 25 to 39 in good health.

This clonotype was detected once. One end of the junction does not line up with germline, which may come from a read error. This chain connects TRBV5-5 to TRBJ1-6, with 7 bases aligning to TRBD1. From germline, CDR1 is SGHKS and CDR2 YYEKEE (reference sequence). The CDR3 is 14 residues long. DNA of the CDR3: TGTGCCAGCAGCGAAGGACAGGATAATTCACCCCCCCACTTT. Amino acid sequence: CASSEGQDNSPPHF.

The rearrangement joins TRBV5-1 to TRBJ2-1; D might be TRBD2 (5 bases). The CDR3 is made up of 15 amino acids. The germline V and J ends were trimmed by 2 bases and 7 bases, with 16 bases remaining between them. CDR1 SGHRS and CDR2 YFSETQ come from the germline V gene. The CDR3 region is CASSLRGITANEQFF. The CDR3 DNA sequence: TGCGCCAGCAGCTTAAGAGGGATAACTGCGAATGAGCAGTTCTTC. The variable domain in full, completed from reference TRBV5-1 and TRBJ2-1, reads KAGVTQTPRYLIKTRGQQVTLSCSPISGHRSVSWYQQTPGQGLQFLFEYFSETQRNKGNFPGRFSGRQFSNSRSEMNVSTLELGDSALYLCASSLRGITANEQFFGPGTRLTVL.

This clonotype turned up a few times. CDR3 amino acids: CASSPAAPKSSGNTIYF. DNA of the CDR3: TGTGCCAGCAGCCCCGCGGCCCCAAAGAGCTCTGGAAACACCATATATTTT. J is TRBJ1-3 and V is TRBV5-4; D is undetermined. V was shortened by 4 bases and J by 0 bases, with 17 bases between the two germline ends. The length of the CDR3 is 17 residues. Germline lookup yields CDR1 SGHNT and CDR2 YYREEE (reference sequence).

Worth noting for this clonotype: A much larger clone is a single base away; this may be a read error. The chain recombines TRBV7-6 with TRBJ2-7; D may be TRBD2 (6 bases). CDR1 is SGHVS and CDR2 is FNYEAQ in the germline V gene. CDR3 length: 15 residues. Between the trimmed V and J ends, which lost 5 bases and 4 bases, there was a span of 18 bases. For the CDR3, the DNA is TGTGCCAGCAGCCCCCTGACCGGGAGTACATACGAGCAGTACGTC. Amino acid sequence: CASSPLTGSTYEQYV.

The J gene is TRBJ2-1, the V gene TRBV29-1; D not certain. The J call may be mistaken, given a closer DNA end match to TRBJ2-7. CDR1 is SQVTM, CDR2 ANQGSEA, per germline. This CDR3 has 16 residues. CDR3 nucleotides: TGCAGCGTTGTTCGCGGAGCCTATAGCTCCTACAATGAGCAGTACTTC. Translating it yields CSVVRGAYSSYNEQYF.

This clonotype came up many times. Here the CDR3 DNA reads TGTGCCAGCGTGGCAGGGCAACAAGAGACCCAGTACTTC. Translation gives CASVAGQQETQYF. The chain uses TRBV12-3 or TRBV12-4 and TRBJ2-5, with D tentatively TRBD1 (5 bases). CDR3 size: 13 residues. The V gene lost 8 bases and the J gene lost 2 bases, with 12 bases spanning the gap.

This clonotype was counted a few times. The V and J genes are TRBV7-7 and TRBJ2-1; TRBD2 aligns across 11 bases. The V segment lost 2 bases and the J segment 7 bases; nucleotides outside the gene matches: 7. Germline CDR1 is SSHAT and CDR2 is FNYEAQ (reference sequence). The CDR3 covers 16 residues. The CDR3 coding sequence is TGTGCCAGCAGCTTAAATCTAGCGGGAGGTAGGAATGAGCAGTTCTTC. Translating gives CASSLNLAGGRNEQFF.

The V call is TRBV4-3, the J call TRBJ2-5; 10 positions match TRBD1. This CDR3 spans 16 amino acids. With V trimmed by 4 bases and J by 5 bases, 10 bases remained unmatched. Germline V gene sequence: CDR1 LGHNA, CDR2 YSLEER. Here the CDR3 DNA reads TGCGCCAGCAGCCTTCGGACAGGGGGAGTTGGGGAGACCCAGTACTTC. It is translated as CASSLRTGGVGETQYF.

The genes are TRBV10-2 and TRBJ2-1; 9 bases map to TRBD2. From germline, CDR1 is WSHSY and CDR2 SAAADI. Trimming removed 5 bases from V and 12 bases from J; junction bases left unmatched: 5. The CDR3 is made up of 12 amino acids. CDR3 in DNA: TGCGCCAGCAGTATAGCGGGGGTGGGGCAGTTCTTC. Amino acids: CASSIAGVGQFF.

This clonotype was counted between two and nine times. This chain connects TRBV7-3 to TRBJ2-5; TRBD2 matches 12 bases. The V gene end was trimmed by 5 bases and the J gene end by 6 bases; junction bases not matched to a gene: 13. This CDR3 is 17 amino acids long. CDR1 and CDR2 from the germline V gene are SGHTA and FQGTGA. The CDR3 DNA reads TGTGCCAGCAGCCGCGAGCCTACTAGCGGGGGGCTCCAGACCCAGTACTTC. Its translation is CASSREPTSGGLQTQYF.

The chain has TRBV10-3 and TRBJ2-5; tentatively, D is TRBD1 (5 bases). The DNA end lines up better with TRBJ2-1; the J call may be wrong. Germline assignment: CDR1 ENHRY and CDR2 SYGVKD. The CDR3 runs 15 residues. DNA of the CDR3: TGTGCCATCAGTGAGTCGCTTGGGGCGGAAGAGACCCAGTTCTTC. This sequence encodes CAISESLGAEETQFF.

The CDR3: CASSEEQDSPLHF. DNA for the CDR3: TGTGCCAGCAGTGAAGAACAGGATTCACCCCTCCACTTT. The chain couples TRBV2 to TRBJ1-6; a weak D match, TRBD1 (5 bases). V lost 1 base and J 8 bases, leaving 6 bases between the germline ends. The germline V gene encodes CDR1 SNHLY and CDR2 FYNNEI. There are 13 residues in the CDR3.